Sequencing of this TCR beta chain was carried out in a study of shared clonotypes between healthy human individuals (dated by TCRdb to the early 2020s). As for the study more broadly: The cohort included three men and a couple of women between 18 and 49 years of age. For each donor, CD4 naive and CD4 memory were each given three plates, CD8 naive was given two plates, and CD8 memory was given one plate. Blood TCR repertoires of a handful of healthy adults were deeply sequenced to estimate repertoire size and the extent of clonotype sharing between individuals. To increase sequencing depth and limit assay-specific biases, different laboratories used diverse techniques to prepare libraries and sequence TCR repertoires. Leukapheresis yielded between about 0.94 and 10 billion PBMCs per donor. General findings and caveats noted by the study authors: Naive subsets generally had larger estimated clonotype richness than memory subsets. The small number of donors limited the genetic and exposure-history diversity represented. Higher generation probabilities were observed for clonotypes shared by all four sorted-subset donors than for non-shared clonotypes. When several donors were compared, the shared fraction of clonotypes was 5% to 6.5% for naive CD4, approximately 3.5% for naive CD8, 2% to 2.5% for memory CD4, and 0.35% to 0.5% for memory CD8. Rarefaction of sorted-subset datasets indicated incomplete sequencing despite the large sequencing depth. Pairwise subsampling indicated that sequencing depth was expected to affect the degree of clonotype sharing among donors. Sampling was limited to blood, and TCR repertoires in tissue likely differ from TCR repertoires in blood.

This clone has just one count. Its specific antigen is unknown. The input lacks base qualities; no much larger clone sits a single base away. CD8 naive samples were CD45RO-negative cells positively selected for CCR7, giving a CD45RA+CCR7+ population that excluded TemRA cells. The donors were healthy, HIV-negative adults who had no recently reported acute infections or vaccinations. Every donor was a Caucasian adult residing in Nashville, Tennessee, USA. Blood was obtained by leukapheresis, after which PBMCs were separated by Ficoll-Histopaque density gradient centrifugation and cryopreserved in liquid nitrogen vapor phase. Analytical flow cytometry was used to check the purity and quantity of each magnetically sorted T cell population. From each sorted fraction, genomic DNA was isolated and quantified by UV absorbance on a Nanodrop 2000c. TCR CDR3 regions were amplified from genomic DNA by multiplex PCR using the deep immunoSEQ assay. Extracted genomic DNA from each cell subset was distributed evenly across all wells of several immunoSEQ 96-well plates, and each plate was treated as a replicate. For sorted subsets, roughly 200 ng of genomic DNA, equivalent to some 33,000 T cell genomes, went into each replicate PCR. The purified libraries were quantified using a Qubit 3.0 fluorometer, sized with a Bioanalyzer 2100, and then quantified again using the KAPA Library Quantification kit. Every immunoSEQ 96-well plate was sequenced on a dedicated single-read 150-cycle Illumina NextSeq 550 flow cell. From the authors' description of their analysis: Because the immunoSEQ output held only junctional sequences and lacked quality scores, the filtering could not match the filtering applied to full-length reads. To assign V/J genes and CDR3, sequences were annotated using PyIR, a Python wrapper for IgBLAST v1.9, with IMGT germline references. Reads were filtered out if the reads had weak V/J assignments (E-value above 1e-6), no CDR3, stop codons, out-of-frame junctions, or ambiguous translated residues. V3J clonotypes were defined by identical inferred V gene, J gene, and CDR3 amino acid sequence. To compute the percentage overlap between repertoires, the number of shared unique clonotypes was divided by the size of the smaller repertoire. RTK rarefaction, the Chao1 estimator, and Recon v2.1 estimates of unobserved clonotypes were used to assess repertoire richness. Generation probabilities for all TCRbeta clonotypes obtained by the gDNA method from a few donors were computed using OLGA. Sourced from immuneACCESS, this table was stored by TCRdb with only in-frame sequences that have V and J called. A share of the clones is absent; for the studies checked, an unresolved V gene accounts for under half, and the remainder has no known explanation. V and J calls and clone size are those listed in that table; D and trimming were worked out from the DNA. This sample holds hundreds of thousands of clones; 95% to 98% were observed only once. Of the sample, around 0.3% falls within the top ten clones.

V is shortened by 8 bases, J by 3 bases, and the region joining them spans 19 bases. As encoded in the germline V gene (reference sequence), CDR1 is MNHNY while CDR2 is SVGAGI. The CDR3 runs 15 amino acids, cysteine and phenylalanine included. CDR3 DNA only is kept here, 45 bases in frame from base 1. Input material: naive CD8+ T cells sorted from blood. The intended sense of this specimen's cell subset or site label: CD45RA+CCR7+. The V and J segments used are TRBV6-6 and TRBJ1-2; TRBD1 might be the D gene, on 6 matching bases. This TCR came from a young man in good health. The CDR3 region: CASALLQTGHYGYTF. The sequence in DNA is TGTGCCAGCGCTTTATTACAGACAGGACACTATGGCTACACCTTC.